This T cell receptor (beta chain) was observed in a study of vaccination and CD4 T cells after COVID-19. Study-level points and caveats: Within the convalescent patients, spike mono-reactivity was found in 304 of 307 vaccine-specific clones. Recorded median SARS-CoV-2-reactive clonotype numbers increased from approximately 21 to 38 without reaching significance.

This CDR3 contains 14 residues. The ends lost 2 bases at V and 7 bases at J; junction bases unmatched: 8. Germline V lookup: CDR1 SGHVS, CDR2 FQNEAQ. Treatment in this sample: approximately 9-day PBMC culture with coronavirus spike peptide pools or control peptides (ViraFEST assay). For ViraFEST, peptide pools expanded antigen-specific T cells, after which the TCRs were sequenced. Days 3 and 7 saw half the medium swapped for fresh IL-2 medium. With respect to this clonotype: Its antigen is unknown.

Cultured CD4+ T cells had their DNA profiled by the Oncomine TCR Beta short-read assay. TCRdb redid the calling of the PCR reads with MiXCR, one entry per CDR3 protein. The sample holds about 20,000 distinct CDR3 sequences, 65% to 80% seen once. This clonotype was obtained from a human donor who had recovered from COVID-19. The sample comprised CD4+ T cells from blood, cultured in vitro. The chain links TRBV7-8 to TRBJ2-7; 7 bases align to TRBD2. CDR3 coding DNA: TGTGCCAGCAGCTTATGGGCGGGGGAGGAAGAGCAGTACTTC. It is translated as CASSLWAGEEEQYF.